The 9 T cell receptor beta chains in this list originate from one sample, sequenced in a study of blood T cell repertoires in COVID-19 (TCRdb year 2020). The library was obtained by the immunoSEQ multiplex PCR assay. The source is immuneACCESS, and TCRdb retained only in-frame sequences with V and J called. Part of the clones is not carried over; for the studies checked, unresolved V genes explain less than half of this, and the remainder is unexplained. This sample is represented by roughly 180,000 clones; about nine tenths of them were singletons. The ten largest make up less than 25% of the sample. Sequencing used peripheral blood. Receptors were obtained from a man between 65 and 85 years old with active or convalescent COVID-19.

This chain uses TRBV19 with TRBJ2-4, with a tentative D call TRBD1 (5 bases). This CDR3 region has 16 residues. The V and J ends lost 3 bases and 1 base respectively, with 13 bases between them. CDR1 and CDR2 from the germline V gene are LNHDA and SQIVND (reference sequence). The CDR3 coding sequence is TGTGCCAGTAGTATCCCAGGGAAGGGTGCCAAAAACATTCAGTACTTC. Its translation: CASSIPGKGAKNIQYF.

The gene calls are TRBV11-3 and TRBJ2-1; 9 bases match TRBD1. Germline CDR1 reads SGHNT; CDR2 reads YENEEA. With V trimmed by 5 bases and J by 1 base, 3 bases remained unmatched. The CDR3 runs to 15 residues. The CDR3 DNA reads as TGTGCCAGCAGCGAGGGACAGGGATCCTACAATGAGCAGTTCTTC. Amino acid sequence: CASSEGQGSYNEQFF.

The CDR3 DNA follows: TGTGCCAGCAGTGTCGGACAGGGAGAGACCCAGTACTTC. Its protein product is CASSVGQGETQYF. The J gene is TRBJ2-5, the V gene TRBV2; 8 bases align to TRBD1. The CDR3 loop spans 13 amino acids. The ends lost 4 bases at V and 4 bases at J; junction bases unmatched: 2. The germline V gene encodes CDR1 SNHLY and CDR2 FYNNEI.

This chain connects TRBV11-2 to TRBJ2-7, with 7 bases that match TRBD2. The CDR3 consists of 15 residues. Germline V gene lookup returns CDR1 SGHAT and CDR2 FQNNGV. J was trimmed by 4 bases and V by 0 bases; bases with no gene match: 6. CDR3 residues: CASSLERRGWYEQYF. The CDR3 DNA reads TGTGCCAGCAGCTTAGAGAGGCGGGGGTGGTACGAGCAGTACTTC.

CDR3 amino acids: CASSFPSGGRDYNEQFF. In DNA form, the CDR3 reads TGTGCCAGCAGTTTCCCCTCTGGCGGGAGGGACTACAATGAGCAGTTCTTC. The chain combines TRBV27 with TRBJ2-1, with 9 bases matching TRBD2. Germline CDR1 and CDR2: MNHEY and SMNVEV (reference sequence). V lost 3 bases and J lost 3; bases outside the gene matches: 9. This CDR3 spans 17 amino acids.

This chain connects TRBV19 to TRBJ1-1; the D is unclear. CDR1 LNHDA and CDR2 SQIVND come from the germline V gene (reference sequence). The V gene lost 1 base and the J gene lost 1 base, with 10 bases spanning the gap. CDR3 length equals 15 residues. Written as DNA, the CDR3 is TGTGCCAGTAGTATAGTGGGCAACTCGAACACTGAAGCTTTCTTT. It codes for CASSIVGNSNTEAFF.

This chain links TRBV19 with TRBJ1-2; TRBD1 aligns across 8 bases. CDR3 length equals 14 residues. Germline CDR1 reads LNHDA; CDR2 reads SQIVND (reference sequence). V shed 5 bases and J 4 bases; nucleotides not matched to a gene: 6. CDR3 loop: CASSLGQGVYGYTF. The CDR3 bases are TGTGCCAGTAGTCTCGGACAGGGCGTCTATGGCTACACCTTC.

The gene calls are TRBV28 and TRBJ2-3; tentative D call: TRBD2 (5 bases). CDR3 length equals 13 residues. Germline lookup yields CDR1 MDHEN and CDR2 SYDVKM. Trimming left V 3 bases short and J 6 bases short, with 10 bases between. The CDR3 is CASSLATGDTQYF. DNA of the CDR3: TGTGCCAGCAGTTTGGCGACGGGGGATACGCAGTATTTT.

This clone has a single count. The gene calls are TRBV6-5 and TRBJ2-2; perhaps TRBD2 as D (7 bases). CDR3 length: 15 amino acids. In germline, CDR1 is MNHEY, CDR2 SVGAGI. Trimming removed 6 bases from V and 5 bases from J, with 16 bases in between. CDR3 region: CASRGGAGRTGELFF. The CDR3 bases are TGTGCCAGCAGGGGGGGGGCAGGGCGAACCGGGGAGCTGTTTTTT.